The TCR beta chain described here comes from a study of blood T cell repertoires in COVID-19 (dated by TCRdb to about 2020). At the level of the whole study: Samples covering the acute and convalescent phases of COVID-19 were provided by collaborators in the United States, Italy and Spain. Where available, HLA class I and class II types were obtained from metadata supplied by the sample provider rather than from assay-based typing. The sample metadata nearly always contained a de-identified subject ID, COVID-19 status, age in years and sex. The repertoires were made available in a free public database intended to serve as a resource for research on the immune response to SARS-CoV-2. The dataset comprised deeply sampled blood TCRbeta repertoires from subjects exposed to, actively infected with, or recovered from COVID-19. The prospective study material was composed of cDNA or gDNA derived from T cells, B-cell-depleted T cells, or PBMCs. Samples were obtained from the ongoing ImmuneRACE study (first 160 participants) and from 950 to 1,500 subjects provided by 6 global collaborators. Overall study results and their limits: How much clinical and demographic metadata was included differed by source and by participant, and the metadata was provided uncurated.

The immunoSEQ Assay, a bias-controlled multiplex PCR, was used to amplify TCRbeta CDR3 regions from genomic DNA. The original methods were these. The number of nucleated cells in each sample was estimated by amplification of reference gene primers within the assay. Sequence reads were collapsed and filtered to measure the absolute abundance of every unique TCRbeta CDR3 rearrangement. Productive Simpson clonality was computed per sample as the square root of Simpson's diversity index over productive rearrangements. TCRdb obtained this table from immuneACCESS and retained in-frame rearrangements with V and J assigned. These tables miss some clones; where compared with another copy, unresolved V genes account for less than half of the shortfall, and the remainder is unexplained. That table gives V, J and clone size, and the DNA gave D and trimming. This sample holds approximately 93,000 clones; 80% to 90% were observed only once. The top ten hold roughly 1.2% of the sample.

The germline V gene yields MNHNS for CDR1 and SASEGT for CDR2. Clipping removes 3 bases from V and 3 bases from J, with 7 as the unmatched junction base count. Inclusive of the bounding cysteine and phenylalanine, the CDR3 is 16 residues long. Only the CDR3 DNA is retained, 48 bases long and in frame from the first base. Whole blood was collected in K2EDTA tubes by collaborating institutions according to the institutions' own protocols. Collaborator samples were shipped for TCRbeta analysis as frozen whole blood, isolated PBMCs, or DNA extracted from either sample type. About this clone itself: Its binding antigen is unknown. Base qualities were left out, and no much larger clone turns up one base away.

Sequencing used peripheral blood. This TCR was recovered from a human donor in a cohort sampled during active COVID-19. The V gene is TRBV6-1 and the J gene is TRBJ2-2, with 7 central nucleotides matching TRBD2. The CDR3 has the sequence CASSEGRLADTGELFF. The DNA reads as follows: TGTGCCAGCAGTGAGGGGAGGCTAGCGGACACCGGGGAGCTGTTTTTT.